This entry features one T cell receptor beta chain sequence. What it binds is not known. Germline lookup yields CDR1 DFQATT and CDR2 SNEGSKA (reference sequence). Between the trimmed V and J ends, which lost 3 bases and 7 bases, there was a span of 16 bases. The CDR3 is 14 amino acids. MiXCR, applied by TCRdb to the reads, yields one record per CDR3 protein. The sample has 150,000 to 160,000 distinct CDR3 sequences, around 20% seen once. The data were taken from a study of T cell repertoires in cytomegalovirus infection. Background on the study: Indicated by public TCR beta signatures were CMV infection and matching HLA type. Whole-study results and caveats: Ex vivo, HLA-C-restricted CMV-specific TCR beta clonotypes prevailed over the rest of the response.

The sequencing sample was made of PBMCs. The chain carries TRBV20-1 and TRBJ2-1; weak D call: TRBD2 (5 bases). This clonotype was obtained from a human donor in good health (CMV status not recorded). Some clones in this sample may be carry-over from other donors' samples. CDR3 DNA: TGCAGTGCTAGCAGAGCGCGAGGGCGGAATGAGCAGTTCTTC. Encoded protein: CSASRARGRNEQFF.